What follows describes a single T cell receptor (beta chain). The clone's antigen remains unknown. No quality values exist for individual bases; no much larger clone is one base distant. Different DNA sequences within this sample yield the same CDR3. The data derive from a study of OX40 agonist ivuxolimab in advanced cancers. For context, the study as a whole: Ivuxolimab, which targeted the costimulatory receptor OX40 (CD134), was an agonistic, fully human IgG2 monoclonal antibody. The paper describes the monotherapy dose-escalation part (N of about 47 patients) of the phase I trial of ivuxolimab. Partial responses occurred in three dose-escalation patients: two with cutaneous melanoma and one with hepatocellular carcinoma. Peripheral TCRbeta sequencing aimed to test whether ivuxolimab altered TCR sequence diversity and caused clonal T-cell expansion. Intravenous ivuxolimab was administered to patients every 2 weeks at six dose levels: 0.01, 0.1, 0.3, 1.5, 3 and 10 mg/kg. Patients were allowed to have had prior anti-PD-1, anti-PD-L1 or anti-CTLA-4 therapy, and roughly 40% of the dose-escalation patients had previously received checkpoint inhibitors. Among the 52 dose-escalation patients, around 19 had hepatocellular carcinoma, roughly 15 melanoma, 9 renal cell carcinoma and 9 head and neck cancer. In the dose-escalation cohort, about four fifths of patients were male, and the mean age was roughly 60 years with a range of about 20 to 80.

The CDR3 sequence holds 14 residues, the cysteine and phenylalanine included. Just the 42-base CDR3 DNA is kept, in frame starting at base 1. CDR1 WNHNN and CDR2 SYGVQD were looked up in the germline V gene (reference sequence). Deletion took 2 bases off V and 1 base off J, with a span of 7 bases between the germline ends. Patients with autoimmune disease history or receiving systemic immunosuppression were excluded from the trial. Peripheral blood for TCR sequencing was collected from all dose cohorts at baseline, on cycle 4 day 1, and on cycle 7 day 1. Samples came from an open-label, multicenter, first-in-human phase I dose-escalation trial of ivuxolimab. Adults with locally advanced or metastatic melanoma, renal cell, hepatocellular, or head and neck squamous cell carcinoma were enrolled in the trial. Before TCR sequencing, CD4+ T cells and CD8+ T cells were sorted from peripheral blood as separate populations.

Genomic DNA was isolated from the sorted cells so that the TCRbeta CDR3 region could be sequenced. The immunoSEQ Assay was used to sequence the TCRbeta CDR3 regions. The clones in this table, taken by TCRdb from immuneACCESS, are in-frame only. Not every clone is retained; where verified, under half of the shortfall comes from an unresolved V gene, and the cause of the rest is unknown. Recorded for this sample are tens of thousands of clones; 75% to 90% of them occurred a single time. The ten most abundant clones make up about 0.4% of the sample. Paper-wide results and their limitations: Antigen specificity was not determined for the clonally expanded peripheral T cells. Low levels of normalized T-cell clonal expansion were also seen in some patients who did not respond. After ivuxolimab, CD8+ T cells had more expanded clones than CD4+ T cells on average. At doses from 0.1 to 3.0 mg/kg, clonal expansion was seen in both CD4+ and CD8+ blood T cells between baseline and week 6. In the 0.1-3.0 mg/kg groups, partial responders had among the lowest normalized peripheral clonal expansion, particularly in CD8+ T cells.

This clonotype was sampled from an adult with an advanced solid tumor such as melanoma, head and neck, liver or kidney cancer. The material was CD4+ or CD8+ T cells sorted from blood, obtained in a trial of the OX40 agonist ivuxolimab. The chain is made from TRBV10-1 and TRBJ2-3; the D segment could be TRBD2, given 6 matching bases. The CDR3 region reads CASSERRGTDTQYF. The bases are TGCGCCAGCAGTGAGAGGAGGGGCACAGATACGCAGTATTTT.